The next 25 T cell receptor beta chains were all read from a single sample in a study of Graves' ophthalmopathy and Graves' hyperthyroidism. RNA transcripts provided the template for amplifying TCR beta CDR3 regions. The first round was an RT-PCR with HTBI primers, and the second round was a multiplex PCR. Using its own MiXCR run on the multiplex PCR reads, TCRdb lists one record per CDR3 protein. The table lists roughly 230,000 distinct CDR3 sequences, under 25% of them singletons. Material for sequencing was peripheral blood. The receptors derive from a woman aged 45-60 years with Graves' ophthalmopathy.

In its sample, this clonotype was seen a few times. The CDR3 loop reads CASSQEILGGELFF. The CDR3 nucleotides are TGTGCCAGCAGCCAAGAGATCCTAGGCGGGGAGCTGTTTTTT. This chain connects TRBV3-1 to TRBJ2-2; D is unresolved. V was trimmed by 0 bases and J by 7 bases, leaving 9 bases between them. Germline lookup yields CDR1 LGHDT and CDR2 YNNKEL (reference sequence). The CDR3 is 14 residues long.

This clonotype was counted many times. The chain carries TRBV4-1 and TRBJ2-7; perhaps TRBD1 as D (6 bases). The V gene's germline CDR1 is MGHRA and CDR2 YSYEKL. The CDR3 totals 13 residues. Trimming stripped 1 base from V and 4 bases from J, with 8 bases between. The CDR3 bases are TGCGCCAGCAGCCAAGGACAGGAGTACGAGCAGTACTTC. It translates to CASSQGQEYEQYF.

This clonotype was counted at least ten times. J is TRBJ1-1 and V is TRBV12-3 or TRBV12-4; TRBD1 aligns across 10 bases. With 6 bases clipped from V and 4 bases from J, the junction kept 8 bases outside the gene matches. The CDR3 totals 15 residues. This chain's CDR3 is CASRPGTGALTEAFF. In DNA, the CDR3 is TGTGCCAGCAGACCCGGGACAGGGGCCCTCACTGAAGCTTTCTTT.

The table lists this clonotype with many counts. This sequence joins TRBV9 and TRBJ1-1, with TRBD1 as a possible D gene (6 bases). The CDR3 is 13 residues long. Germline V lookup: CDR1 SGDLS, CDR2 YYNGEE. V lost 2 bases and J 5 bases, leaving 10 bases between the germline ends. CDR3 amino acids: CASSVGQSTEAFF. The CDR3, as DNA: TGTGCCAGCAGCGTCGGACAGTCGACTGAAGCTTTCTTT.

The chain uses TRBV3-1 and TRBJ2-2; D tentatively reads TRBD1 or TRBD2 (6 bases each). The CDR3 covers 14 residues. V lost 4 bases to trimming and J lost 11 bases, with 17 bases between them. The V gene's germline CDR1 is LGHDT and CDR2 YNNKEL (reference sequence). CDR3 bases: TGTGCCAGCAGCCTCGAATTACGGGGGCTCGAGCTGTTTTTT. This encodes CASSLELRGLELFF.

The table lists this clonotype with a few counts. V is TRBV27 and J is TRBJ1-2; unclear D gene. V lost 4 bases and J lost 8, with 14 bases in between. The CDR3 consists of 13 residues. Germline CDR1 reads MNHEY; CDR2 reads SMNVEV (reference sequence). The CDR3 loop reads CASSSVRFAGYTF. CDR3 nucleotides: TGTGCCAGCAGTTCCGTCCGATTCGCCGGCTACACCTTC.

This clonotype was seen repeatedly, ten times or more. This chain connects TRBV4-2 to TRBJ2-7; D gene ambiguous. Germline V gives CDR1 LGHNA, CDR2 YNFKEQ. V was shortened by 6 bases and J by 5 bases, with 17 bases between the two germline ends. CDR3 length: 14 residues. The CDR3 here is CASRSSVGYHEQYF. As DNA, the CDR3 is TGTGCCAGCAGAAGTTCGGTGGGGTACCACGAGCAGTACTTC.

In the case of this clonotype: The conserved closing phenylalanine or tryptophan is absent in this CDR3, likely reflecting a read error. The chain uses TRBV6-1 and TRBJ2-7; 7 positions match TRBD2. This CDR3 is 11 amino acids long. CDR1 is MNHNS, CDR2 SASEGT, per germline. V dropped 8 bases and J dropped 7; count of bases not matched to a gene: 5. The CDR3 region is CASGRAAEQYS. The CDR3 nucleotides are TGTGCCAGCGGGAGGGCCGCTGAGCAGTACTCC.

This clonotype was seen many times. This chain joins TRBV18 and TRBJ2-7; TRBD2 is a possible D gene (6 bases). CDR3 size: 14 residues. Trimming removed 6 bases at V and 6 bases at J, with 18 bases between. Germline V gene sequence: CDR1 KGHSH, CDR2 LQKENI. The CDR3 coding sequence is TGTGCCAGCTCGGGATCGGCTGGCGGGGTCGAGCAGTACTTC. Amino acid sequence: CASSGSAGGVEQYF. Supplemented by reference TRBV18 and TRBJ2-7, the full variable domain reads NAGVMQNPRHLVRRRGQEARLRCSPMKGHSHVYWYRQLPEEGLKFMVYLQKENIIDESGMPKERFSAEFPKEGPSILRIQQVVRGDSAAYFCASSGSAGGVEQYFGPGTRLTVT.

V and J are TRBV6-1 and TRBJ1-2; 8 bases map to TRBD1. Trimming removed 8 bases from V and 5 bases from J; junction bases left unmatched: 13. The CDR3 length is 15 residues. Per the germline V gene, CDR1 is MNHNS and CDR2 is SASEGT. Here the CDR3 reads CASGLMTGAGYGYTF. The CDR3 DNA reads as TGTGCCAGCGGCTTGATGACAGGGGCGGGATATGGCTACACCTTC.

CDR3 nucleotides: TGCAGTGCTAGTCACAGAAACTACGAGCAGTACTTC. It encodes CSASHRNYEQYF. This rearrangement joins TRBV20-1 to TRBJ2-4; no definite D call. Judging by the DNA end, TRBJ2-7 fits better; the J call may be wrong. CDR1 and CDR2 from the germline V gene are DFQATT and SNEGSKA (reference sequence). The CDR3 is made up of 12 amino acids.

In this sample, this clonotype turned up many times. This chain links TRBV28 with TRBJ2-7; TRBD2 matches 15 bases. CDR1 is MDHEN and CDR2 is SYDVKM in the germline V gene. V was pared by 7 bases and J by 6 bases, with 16 bases of the junction left unmatched. CDR3 length: 18 amino acids. CDR3 sequence (DNA): TGTGCCAGCACTCTTATGGGCTCCGGACTAGCGGGAGGGTCCGAGCAGTACTTC. Its translation is CASTLMGSGLAGGSEQYF.

The CDR3 region has the DNA TGTGCCTGGAGTGGGTCTTTCGGGAGCCGAAACACTGAAGCTTTCTTT. Its translation: CAWSGSFGSRNTEAFF. This chain joins TRBV30 and TRBJ1-1; D remains unclear. Germline V CDR1 and CDR2: GTSNPN, SVGIG (reference sequence). Trimming removed 1 base at V and 2 bases at J, with 17 bases between. The CDR3 covers 16 residues.

This sequence joins TRBV6-2 or TRBV6-3 and TRBJ2-7; 7 bases match TRBD2. Germline V gene lookup returns CDR1 MNHEY and CDR2 SVGEGT. The CDR3 loop spans 15 amino acids. V lost 5 bases, J lost 3 bases, and 10 bases stayed unmatched. CDR3 region: CASSRRGDRDYEQYF. The CDR3 DNA sequence: TGTGCCAGCAGTAGACGGGGGGACCGAGACTACGAGCAGTACTTC.

This clonotype was counted a few times. The genes are TRBV7-9 and TRBJ2-5; 9 bases are a match to TRBD1. Germline lookup yields CDR1 SEHNR and CDR2 FQNEAQ (reference sequence). This CDR3 has 15 amino acids. J gave up 4 bases and V 7 bases, and 10 bases lay outside the gene matches. The CDR3 DNA reads TGTGCCAGCACCTCCGGGACAGGGTATCGAGAGACCCAGTACTTC. Residues: CASTSGTGYRETQYF.

This clonotype came up a few times. The rearrangement joins TRBV28 to TRBJ2-4, with 7 bases fitting TRBD1. This CDR3 has 11 amino acids. V shed 11 bases and J 9 bases; nucleotides not matched to a gene: 7. Germline CDR1 is MDHEN and CDR2 is SYDVKM. The CDR3 is CAEEGAGIQYF. The CDR3 nucleotides read TGTGCCGAAGAGGGGGCGGGCATTCAGTACTTC.

This clonotype was picked up many times. J is TRBJ1-1 and V is TRBV29-1, with D unclear. The germline V and J ends were trimmed by 7 bases and 1 base, with 16 bases remaining between them. The germline V gene encodes CDR1 SQVTM and CDR2 ANQGSEA. This CDR3 is built from 14 residues. The CDR3 region is CSAIGMNQNTEAFF. The CDR3, as DNA: TGCAGCGCCATAGGGATGAACCAGAACACTGAAGCTTTCTTT.

This clonotype showed up many times. The chain uses TRBV20-1 and TRBJ1-2; TRBD1 matches at 10 bases. The CDR3 consists of 15 residues. V gave up 3 bases and J gave up 5 bases; unmatched junction bases: 9. Germline V CDR1 and CDR2: DFQATT, SNEGSKA (reference sequence). This chain's CDR3 is CSARVPTGGAYGYTF. The CDR3 DNA sequence: TGCAGTGCTAGGGTCCCGACAGGGGGCGCGTATGGCTACACCTTC.

The V and J genes are TRBV6-2 or TRBV6-3 and TRBJ1-5; 8 nucleotides match TRBD1. The germline V gene encodes CDR1 MNHEY and CDR2 SVGEGT. There are 17 residues in the CDR3. V shed 5 bases, J shed 0 bases, and the junction held 9 bases outside the gene matches. The CDR3 sequence: CASSLQGGGYSNQPQHF. CDR3 DNA: TGTGCCAGCAGTCTACAGGGGGGCGGGTATAGCAATCAGCCCCAGCATTTT.

This clonotype was seen at least ten times. The CDR3 coding sequence is TGTGCCTGGAGATTCCACTTGAACACTGAAGCTTTCTTT. It translates to CAWRFHLNTEAFF. The chain has TRBV30 and TRBJ1-1; D is unclear. This CDR3 has 13 residues. Germline V gene data show CDR1 as GTSNPN and CDR2 as SVGIG (reference sequence). The germline V and J ends were trimmed by 3 bases and 0 bases, with 8 bases remaining between them.

V is TRBV7-2 and J is TRBJ2-7, with 10 bases identical to TRBD1. The CDR3 consists of 14 residues. Germline V lookup: CDR1 SGHTA, CDR2 FQGNSA. After removal of 6 bases from V and 5 bases from J, the junction contained 7 bases not matched to a gene. CDR3 protein: CASSTGTGDHEQYF. CDR3 DNA sequence: TGTGCCAGCAGTACCGGGACAGGGGACCACGAGCAGTACTTC. Based on the CDR3 plus reference TRBV7-2 and TRBJ2-7, the full variable domain is GAGVSQSPSNKVTEKGKDVELRCDPISGHTALYWYRQSLGQGLEFLIYFQGNSAPDKSGLPSDRFSAERTGGSVSTLTIQRTQQEDSAVYLCASSTGTGDHEQYFGPGTRLTVT.

This clonotype was seen a few times. V usage is TRBV7-3 and J usage is TRBJ2-7; 9 positions match TRBD1. The V and J ends lost 5 bases and 5 bases, in that order; junction bases with no gene match: 7. Germline loops: CDR1 SGHTA, CDR2 FQGTGA. The CDR3 totals 14 residues. The CDR3 nucleotides are TGTGCCAGCAGCATCACAGGGGGCCGGGACGAGCAGTACTTC. Translating it yields CASSITGGRDEQYF.

The chain recombines TRBV6-1 with TRBJ1-1; D gene ambiguous. The CDR3 has 13 residues. The germline V gene has CDR1 MNHNS and CDR2 SASEGT. V was trimmed by 6 bases and J by 1 base, leaving 9 bases between them. The chain's CDR3 is CASSERGNTEAFF. CDR3 nucleotide sequence: TGTGCCAGCAGCGAACGGGGGAACACTGAAGCTTTCTTT.

This clonotype was recorded many times. The V gene is TRBV6-1, the J gene TRBJ2-5, with a tentative D call TRBD1 (7 bases). The CDR3 has 16 residues. The germline V and J ends were trimmed by 7 bases and 3 bases, with 21 bases remaining between them. The germline CDR1 and CDR2 sequences are MNHNS and SASEGT. The CDR3 DNA sequence: TGTGCCAGCAACCTCTCACCAGGGGGGCGTAAAGAGACCCAGTACTTC. This gives the protein CASNLSPGGRKETQYF.

The genes are TRBV3-1 and TRBJ2-5; D call uncertain. The V and J ends lost 0 bases and 2 bases respectively, with 13 bases between them. This CDR3 spans 16 amino acids. Germline V lookup: CDR1 LGHDT, CDR2 YNNKEL (reference sequence). CDR3 amino acids: CASSQDFAADQETQYF. The DNA of the CDR3 is TGTGCCAGCAGCCAAGATTTCGCGGCCGATCAAGAGACCCAGTACTTC.